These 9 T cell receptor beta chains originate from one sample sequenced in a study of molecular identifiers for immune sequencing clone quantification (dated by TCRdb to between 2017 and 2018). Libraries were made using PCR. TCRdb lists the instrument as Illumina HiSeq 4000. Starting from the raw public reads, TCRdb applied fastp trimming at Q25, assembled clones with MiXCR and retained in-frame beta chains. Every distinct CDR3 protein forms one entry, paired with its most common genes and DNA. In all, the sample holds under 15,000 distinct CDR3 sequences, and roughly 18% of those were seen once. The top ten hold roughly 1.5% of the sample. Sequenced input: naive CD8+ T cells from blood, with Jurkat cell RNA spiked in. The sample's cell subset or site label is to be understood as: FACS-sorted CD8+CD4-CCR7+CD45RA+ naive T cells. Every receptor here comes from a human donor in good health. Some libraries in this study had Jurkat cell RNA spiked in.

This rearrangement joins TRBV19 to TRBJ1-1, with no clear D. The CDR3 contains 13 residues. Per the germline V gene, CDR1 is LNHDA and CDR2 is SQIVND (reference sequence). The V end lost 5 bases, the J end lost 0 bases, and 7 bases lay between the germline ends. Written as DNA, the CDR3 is TGTGCCAGTAGTGTCATATTGAACACTGAAGCTTTCTTT. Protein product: CASSVILNTEAFF.

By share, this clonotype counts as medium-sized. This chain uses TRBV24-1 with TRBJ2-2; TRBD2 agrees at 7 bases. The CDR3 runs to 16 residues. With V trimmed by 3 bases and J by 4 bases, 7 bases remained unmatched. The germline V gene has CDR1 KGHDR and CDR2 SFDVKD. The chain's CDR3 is CATSDPTSVVTGELFF. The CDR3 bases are TGTGCCACCAGTGATCCCACTAGCGTGGTCACCGGGGAGCTGTTTTTT.

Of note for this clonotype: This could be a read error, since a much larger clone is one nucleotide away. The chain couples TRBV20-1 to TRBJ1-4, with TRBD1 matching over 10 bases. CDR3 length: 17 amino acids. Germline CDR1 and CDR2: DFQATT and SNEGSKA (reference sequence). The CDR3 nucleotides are TGCGGTGCTAGAGACTTGGGACAGGGGCATATTAATGAAAAACTGTTTTTT. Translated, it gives CGARDLGQGHINEKLFF.

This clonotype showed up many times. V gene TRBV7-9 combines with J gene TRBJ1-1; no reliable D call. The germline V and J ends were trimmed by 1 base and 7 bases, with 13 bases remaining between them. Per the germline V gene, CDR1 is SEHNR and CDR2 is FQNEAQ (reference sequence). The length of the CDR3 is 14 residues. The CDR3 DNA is TGTGCCAGCAGCTTAGTTCAGATTACACTTGAAGCTTTCTTT. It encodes CASSLVQITLEAFF.

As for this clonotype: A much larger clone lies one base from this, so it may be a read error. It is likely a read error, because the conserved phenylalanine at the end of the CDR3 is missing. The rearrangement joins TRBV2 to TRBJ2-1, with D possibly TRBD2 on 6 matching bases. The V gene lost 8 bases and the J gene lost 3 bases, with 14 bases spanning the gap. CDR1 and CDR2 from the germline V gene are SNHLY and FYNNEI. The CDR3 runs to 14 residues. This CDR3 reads CASGGTSLYNEQFS. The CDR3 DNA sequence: TGTGCCAGCGGAGGGACTTCTCTCTACAATGAGCAGTTCTCC.

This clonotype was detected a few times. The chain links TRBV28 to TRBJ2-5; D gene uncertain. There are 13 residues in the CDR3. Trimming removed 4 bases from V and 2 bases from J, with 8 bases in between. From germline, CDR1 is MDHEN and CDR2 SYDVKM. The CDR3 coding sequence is TGTGCCAGCAGTTATGGGCTGCAAGAGACCCAGTACTTC. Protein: CASSYGLQETQYF.

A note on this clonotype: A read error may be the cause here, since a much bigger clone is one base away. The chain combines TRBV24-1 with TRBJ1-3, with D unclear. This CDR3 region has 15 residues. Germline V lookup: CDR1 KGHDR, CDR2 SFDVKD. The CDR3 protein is CAKRAAALSGDTIYF. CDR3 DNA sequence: TGTGCCAAAAGAGCGGCGGCCCTATCTGGAGACACCATATATTTT.

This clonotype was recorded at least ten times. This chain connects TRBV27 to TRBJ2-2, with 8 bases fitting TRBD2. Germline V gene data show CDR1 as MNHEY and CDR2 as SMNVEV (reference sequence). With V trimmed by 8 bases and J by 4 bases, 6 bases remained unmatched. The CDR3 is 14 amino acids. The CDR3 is CASGGLASTGELFF. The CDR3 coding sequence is TGTGCCAGCGGTGGACTAGCATCCACCGGGGAGCTGTTTTTT.

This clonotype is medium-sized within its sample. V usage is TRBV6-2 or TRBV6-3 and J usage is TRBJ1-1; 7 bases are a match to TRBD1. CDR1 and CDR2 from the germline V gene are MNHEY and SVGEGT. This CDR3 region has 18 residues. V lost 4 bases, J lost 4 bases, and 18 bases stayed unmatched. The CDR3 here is CASSFHDREWGYGTEAFF. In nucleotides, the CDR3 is TGTGCCAGCAGTTTCCATGACAGGGAGTGGGGGTACGGCACTGAAGCTTTCTTT.